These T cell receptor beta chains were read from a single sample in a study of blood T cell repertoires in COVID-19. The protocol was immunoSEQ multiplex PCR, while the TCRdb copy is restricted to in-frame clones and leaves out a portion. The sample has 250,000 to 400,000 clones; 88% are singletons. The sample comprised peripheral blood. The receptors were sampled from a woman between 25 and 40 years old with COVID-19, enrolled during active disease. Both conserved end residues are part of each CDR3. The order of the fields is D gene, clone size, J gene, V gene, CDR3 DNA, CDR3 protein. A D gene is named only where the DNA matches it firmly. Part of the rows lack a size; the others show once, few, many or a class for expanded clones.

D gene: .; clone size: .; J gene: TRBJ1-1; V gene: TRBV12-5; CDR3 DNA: TGTGCTAGTGGTTTGGTAGGGGTAGTGGACACTGAAGCTTTCTTT; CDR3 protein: CASGLVGVVDTEAFF
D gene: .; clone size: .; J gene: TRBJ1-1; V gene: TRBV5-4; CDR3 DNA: TGTGCCAGCAGTCGGGACACTGAAGCTTTCTTT; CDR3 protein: CASSRDTEAFF
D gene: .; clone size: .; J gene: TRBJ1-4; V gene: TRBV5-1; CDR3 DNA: TGCGCCAGCACCATCGGTGTACAGAGTAATGAAAAACTGTTTTTT; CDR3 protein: CASTIGVQSNEKLFF
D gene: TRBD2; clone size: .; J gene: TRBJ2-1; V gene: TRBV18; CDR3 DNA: TGTGCCAGCTCACCCGGGCCTAGCGGGGTCCTGAATGAGCAGTTCTTC; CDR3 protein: CASSPGPSGVLNEQFF
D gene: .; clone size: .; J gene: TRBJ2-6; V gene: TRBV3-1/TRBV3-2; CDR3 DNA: TGTGCCAGCAGCCAGGGTCTCGCGGCTGGGGCCAACGTCCTGACTTTC; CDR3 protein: CASSQGLAAGANVLTF
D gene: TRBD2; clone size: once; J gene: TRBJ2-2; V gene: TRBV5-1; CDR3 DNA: TGCGCCAGCAGCCTAACTAGCGGGGGCTTGAACACCGGGGAGCTGTTTTTT; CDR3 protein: CASSLTSGGLNTGELFF
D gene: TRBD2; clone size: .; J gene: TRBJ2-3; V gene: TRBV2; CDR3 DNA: TGTGCCAGCAGTGAATTGAGGACTAGCGGTAGCACAGATACGCAGTATTTT; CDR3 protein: CASSELRTSGSTDTQYF
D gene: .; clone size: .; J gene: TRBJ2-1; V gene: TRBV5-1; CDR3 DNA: TGCGCCAGCAGCTTGGCCTACGGTAATGAGCAGTTCTTC; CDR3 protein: CASSLAYGNEQFF
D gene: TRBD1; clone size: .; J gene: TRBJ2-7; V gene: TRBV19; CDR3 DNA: TGTGCCACCTCAGACAGGGCTACCTACGAGCAGTACTTC; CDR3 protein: CATSDRATYEQYF
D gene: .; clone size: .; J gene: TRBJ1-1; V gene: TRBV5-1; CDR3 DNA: TGCGCCAGCAGCTCGACAGTCTTTAACACTGAAGCTTTCTTT; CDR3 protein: CASSSTVFNTEAFF
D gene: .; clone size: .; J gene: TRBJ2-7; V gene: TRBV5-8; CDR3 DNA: TGTGCCAGCAGCCTAAACTTGGGACACCGGTTTAGCTCCTACGAGCAGTACTTC; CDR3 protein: CASSLNLGHRFSSYEQYF
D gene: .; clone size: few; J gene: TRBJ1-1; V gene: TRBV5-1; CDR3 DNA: TGCGCCAGCAGCTTGGAAGGGGGTTGGCTGAGCACTGAAGCTTTCTTT; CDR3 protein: CASSLEGGWLSTEAFF
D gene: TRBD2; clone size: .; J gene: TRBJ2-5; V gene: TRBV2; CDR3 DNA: TGTGCCAGCAGATTAGCGGGGGGGCCAGAGACCCAGTACTTC; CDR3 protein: CASRLAGGPETQYF
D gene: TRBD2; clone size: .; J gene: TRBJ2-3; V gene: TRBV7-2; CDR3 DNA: TGTGCCAGCAGCGCCGTAAGGCGGGGGGGAAGCACAGATACGCAGTATTTT; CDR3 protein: CASSAVRRGGSTDTQYF
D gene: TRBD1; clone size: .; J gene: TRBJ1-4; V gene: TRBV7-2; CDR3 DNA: TGTGCCAGCAGCAGACAGGGGGCGGGGACTAATGAAAAACTGTTTTTT; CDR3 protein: CASSRQGAGTNEKLFF
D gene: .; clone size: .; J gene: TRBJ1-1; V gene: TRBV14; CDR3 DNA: TGTGCCAGCAGCCAAGATCTTTTGGCAGGACTAAACACTGAAGCTTTCTTT; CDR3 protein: CASSQDLLAGLNTEAFF
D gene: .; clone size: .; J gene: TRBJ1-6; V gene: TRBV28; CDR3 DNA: TGTGCCAGCAGTCCCAGGGATTCACCCCTCCACTTT; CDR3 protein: CASSPRDSPLHF
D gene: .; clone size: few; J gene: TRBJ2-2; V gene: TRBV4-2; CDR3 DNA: TGTGCCAGCAGCCAGCGGATCAACACCGGGGAGCTGTTTTTT; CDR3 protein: CASSQRINTGELFF
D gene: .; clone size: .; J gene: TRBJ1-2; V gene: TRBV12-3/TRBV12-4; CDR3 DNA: TGTGCCAGCAGTTTCGGGGTAGACTATGGCTACACCTTC; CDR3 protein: CASSFGVDYGYTF
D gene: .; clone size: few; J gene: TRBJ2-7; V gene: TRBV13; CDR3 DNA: TGTGCCAGCAGCTCATCCCTCGTGAGGGTAGGAGAAGGCGAGCAGTACTTC; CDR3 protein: CASSSSLVRVGEGEQYF
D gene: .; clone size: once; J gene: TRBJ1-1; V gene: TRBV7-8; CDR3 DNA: TGTGCCAGCAGCTCCGGACAAGGGATTGGCGCTGAAGCTTTCTTT; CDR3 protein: CASSSGQGIGAEAFF
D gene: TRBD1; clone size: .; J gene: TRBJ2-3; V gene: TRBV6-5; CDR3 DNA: TGTGCCAGCGCCCGGGACAGCGCTATGGATACGCAGTATTTT; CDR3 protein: CASARDSAMDTQYF
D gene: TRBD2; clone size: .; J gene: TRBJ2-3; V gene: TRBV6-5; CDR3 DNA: TGTGCCAGCAGGCATCTGACTAGCAGGGCAGATACGCAGTATTTT; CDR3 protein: CASRHLTSRADTQYF
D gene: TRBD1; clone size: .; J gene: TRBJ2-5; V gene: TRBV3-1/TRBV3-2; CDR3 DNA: TGTGCCAGCAGCAAGGACAGGGGTCGTGAGACCCAGTACTTC; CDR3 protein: CASSKDRGRETQYF
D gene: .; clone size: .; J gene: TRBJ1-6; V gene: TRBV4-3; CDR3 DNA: TGCGCCAGCAGCCAGTCTCGGAATTCACCCCTCCACTTT; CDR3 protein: CASSQSRNSPLHF
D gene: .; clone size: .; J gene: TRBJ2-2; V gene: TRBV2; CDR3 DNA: TGTGCCAGCAGTGCAACCGGGGCGAACACCGGGGAGCTGTTTTTT; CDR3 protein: CASSATGANTGELFF
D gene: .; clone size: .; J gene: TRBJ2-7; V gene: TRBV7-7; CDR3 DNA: TGTGCCAGCAGCTTGCAGTGGCCCCACGAGCAGTACTTC; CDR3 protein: CASSLQWPHEQYF
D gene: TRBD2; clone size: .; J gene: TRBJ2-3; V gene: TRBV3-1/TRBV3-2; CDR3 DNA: TGTGCCAGCAGCCAAGTAGGATTAGCGGGAGATACGCAGTATTTT; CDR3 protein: CASSQVGLAGDTQYF
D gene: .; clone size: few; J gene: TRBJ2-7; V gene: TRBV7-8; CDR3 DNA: TGTGCCAGCAGCTTACTTCCGGGACACCAATCCTCCTACGAGCAGTACTTC; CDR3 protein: CASSLLPGHQSSYEQYF
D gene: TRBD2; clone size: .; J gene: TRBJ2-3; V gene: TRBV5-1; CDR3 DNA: TGCGCCAGCAGCACCCACAGACTAGCGGGGGCGGTGGATACGCAGTATTTT; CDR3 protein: CASSTHRLAGAVDTQYF
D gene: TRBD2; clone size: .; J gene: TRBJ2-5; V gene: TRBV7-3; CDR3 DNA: TGTGCCAGCAGCTTAAGGCTAGCGGGGAAGGGGACCCAGTACTTC; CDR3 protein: CASSLRLAGKGTQYF
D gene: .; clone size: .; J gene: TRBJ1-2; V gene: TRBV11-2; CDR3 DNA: TGTGCCAGCAGCCACCGGGGTAGCGGAAACTATGGCTACACCTTC; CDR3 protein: CASSHRGSGNYGYTF
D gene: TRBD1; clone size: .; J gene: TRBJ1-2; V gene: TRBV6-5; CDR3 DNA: TGTGCCAGCAAACCTCCAGGGGGTGGTGATGGCTACACCTTC; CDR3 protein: CASKPPGGGDGYTF
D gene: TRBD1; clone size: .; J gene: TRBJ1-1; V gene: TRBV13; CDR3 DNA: TGTGCCAGCAGCTTACTACAGGGGAATAGGGCTGAAGCTTTCTTT; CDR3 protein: CASSLLQGNRAEAFF
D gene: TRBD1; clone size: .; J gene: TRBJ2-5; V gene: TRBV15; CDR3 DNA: TGTGCCACCAGAGGGGTCTCGGGAACAGGGGGCTGGGAGACCCAGTACTTC; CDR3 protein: CATRGVSGTGGWETQYF
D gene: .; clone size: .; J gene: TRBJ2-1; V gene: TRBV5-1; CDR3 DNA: TGCGCCAGCAGCTTGCGCGGGACAGATTACAATGAGCAGTTCTTC; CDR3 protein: CASSLRGTDYNEQFF
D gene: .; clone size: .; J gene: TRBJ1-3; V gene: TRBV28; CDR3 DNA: TGTGCCAGCAGTTTATGGCAGCTTATTAGGGGGGGCCCTCTCTCTGGAAACACCATATATTTT; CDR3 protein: CASSLWQLIRGGPLSGNTIYF
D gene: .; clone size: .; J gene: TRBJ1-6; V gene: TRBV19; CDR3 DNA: TGTGCCAGTAGTATAGATTTCAGCTCCTATAATTCACCCCTCCACTTT; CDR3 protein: CASSIDFSSYNSPLHF
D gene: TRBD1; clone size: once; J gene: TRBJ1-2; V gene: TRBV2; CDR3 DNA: TGTGCCAGCACCGAGATAGCGACAGGGGTAGGCGGGGGCTACACCTTC; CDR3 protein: CASTEIATGVGGGYTF
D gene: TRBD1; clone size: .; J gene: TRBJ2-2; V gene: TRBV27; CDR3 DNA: TGTGCCAGCAGTTTGGGGACAGCGGTCACCGGGGAGCTGTTTTTT; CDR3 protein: CASSLGTAVTGELFF
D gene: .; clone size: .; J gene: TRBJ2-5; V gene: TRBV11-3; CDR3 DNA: TGTGCCAGCACCCTACCGGGGAAGACTACACAAGAGACCCAGTACTTC; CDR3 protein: CASTLPGKTTQETQYF
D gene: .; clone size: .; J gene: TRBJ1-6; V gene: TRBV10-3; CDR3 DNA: TGTGCCATCAGTCCAGGCACCAGGGAATTATTGAATTCACCCCTCCACTTT; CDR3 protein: CAISPGTRELLNSPLHF